The 22 T cell receptor beta chains listed next were all sequenced from one sample in a study of blood T cell repertoires in COVID-19. Sequenced by immunoSEQ multiplex PCR; TCRdb stores in-frame clones only, minus some. The sample shows under 200,000 clones, 80% to 85% of them seen only once. Sequencing used peripheral blood. These receptors were taken from a human donor with acute or convalescent COVID-19. The donor label of this sample is uncertain.

This clone was seen only once. The gene calls are TRBV7-9 and TRBJ2-5; no clear D. Germline-derived CDR1 and CDR2 are SEHNR and FQNEAQ (reference sequence). V was trimmed by 2 bases and J by 2 bases, leaving 9 bases between them. CDR3 length: 14 amino acids. As DNA, the CDR3 is TGTGCCAGCAGCTTAAGTGGCAAGCAAGAGACCCAGTACTTC. Its translation is CASSLSGKQETQYF.

The chain links TRBV9 to TRBJ2-7; 7 nucleotides agree with TRBD2. The CDR3 totals 15 residues. Germline trimming cut 3 bases from V and 5 bases from J; bases unmatched to any gene: 11. CDR1 and CDR2 (germline): SGDLS, YYNGEE. The CDR3, as DNA: TGTGCCAGCAGCGCTAGCGGCTCTTGGCAGAACGAGCAGTACTTC. Its translation: CASSASGSWQNEQYF.

V usage is TRBV11-2 and J usage is TRBJ2-1, with 7 bases identical to TRBD1. V dropped 5 bases and J dropped 13; count of bases not matched to a gene: 14. The CDR3 extends over 14 amino acids. The germline gives CDR1 SGHAT, CDR2 FQNNGV. CDR3 loop: CASSPLTGINPQFF. The CDR3 region has the DNA TGTGCCAGCAGCCCACTGACAGGGATCAACCCTCAGTTCTTC.

J is TRBJ1-1 and V is TRBV6-5, with no clear D. This CDR3 has 14 amino acids. The V end lost 6 bases, the J end lost 1 base, and 12 bases lay between the germline ends. The germline gives CDR1 MNHEY, CDR2 SVGAGI. This chain's CDR3 is CASSRGRRNTEAFF. The CDR3 DNA reads as TGTGCCAGCAGCCGCGGGAGACGGAACACTGAAGCTTTCTTT.

V usage is TRBV5-1 and J usage is TRBJ1-1, with D possibly matching TRBD1 (6 bases). The germline CDR1 and CDR2 sequences are SGHRS and YFSETQ. The ends were cut back, 7 bases at V and 11 bases at J, with 27 bases in the middle. The CDR3 has 15 residues. The CDR3 is CASHSDGGAVISAFF. CDR3 coding DNA: TGCGCCAGCCATTCGGATGGGGGGGCGGTGATATCGGCTTTCTTT.

The rearrangement joins TRBV9 to TRBJ1-6, with TRBD1 as a possible D gene (5 bases). There are 16 residues in the CDR3. V shed 0 bases and J shed 10 bases, with 17 bases lying between them. The germline CDR1 and CDR2 sequences are SGDLS and YYNGEE. Here the CDR3 DNA reads TGTGCCAGCAGCGTAGGATGGGGGGGTTCGGGATCACCCCTCCACTTT. Its protein is CASSVGWGGSGSPLHF. The full variable domain, its missing parts supplied by reference TRBV9 and TRBJ1-6, is DSGVTQTPKHLITATGQRVTLRCSPRSGDLSVYWYQQSLDQGLQFLIQYYNGEERAKGNILERFSAQQFPDLHSELNLSSLELGDSALYFCASSVGWGGSGSPLHFGNGTRLTVT.

The chain joins TRBV5-1 to TRBJ2-3, with D unresolved. The CDR3 sequence is 11 residues long. Germline-derived CDR1 and CDR2 are SGHRS and YFSETQ. With 7 bases removed from V and 2 bases from J, the gap between germline ends came to 5 bases. The CDR3 sequence is CASGDTDTQYF. CDR3 bases: TGCGCCAGCGGAGACACAGATACGCAGTATTTT.

The chain has TRBV27 and TRBJ1-3; D gene uncertain. Looked up from germline, CDR1 is MNHEY and CDR2 is SMNVEV (reference sequence). This CDR3 region has 14 residues. V gave up 8 bases and J gave up 0 bases, with 11 bases separating them. CDR3 nucleotide sequence: TGTGCCAGCGCATCCGGGTCCTCTGGAAACACCATATATTTT. Translated: CASASGSSGNTIYF.

The chain employs TRBV6-5 and TRBJ1-3, with TRBD1 identical over 9 bases. The CDR3 is 15 residues long. CDR1 and CDR2 from the germline V gene are MNHEY and SVGAGI. The junction had 6 bases not matched to a gene; V was cut back by 5 bases and J by 4 bases. CDR3 in amino acids: CASSQQGARGNTIYF. The CDR3 bases are TGTGCCAGCAGTCAACAGGGGGCGCGGGGAAACACCATATATTTT.

The V gene is TRBV6-5, the J gene TRBJ2-7; D possibly corresponds to TRBD1 (5 bases). The CDR3 has 15 residues. The V end lost 4 bases, the J end lost 2 bases, and 15 bases lay between the germline ends. CDR1 and CDR2 from the germline V gene are MNHEY and SVGAGI. The CDR3 region has the DNA TGTGCCAGCAGTTCCCAAGGACAATACCCCTACGAGCAGTACTTC. Residues: CASSSQGQYPYEQYF.

This clone was seen a few times. The chain has TRBV27 and TRBJ1-1; unclear D gene. Germline assignment: CDR1 MNHEY and CDR2 SMNVEV (reference sequence). With 7 bases removed from V and 1 base from J, the gap between germline ends came to 16 bases. The length of the CDR3 is 15 residues. This CDR3 is CASKHPIEGNTEAFF. The CDR3 nucleotides read TGTGCCAGCAAACACCCCATTGAGGGGAACACTGAAGCTTTCTTT.

A single count supports this clone. This chain joins TRBV7-2 and TRBJ1-6; tentatively, D is TRBD1 (5 bases). The germline CDR1 and CDR2 sequences are SGHTA and FQGNSA. Deletions cut 5 bases from V and 11 bases from J, with 19 bases between. This CDR3 comprises 15 residues. The DNA for the CDR3 is TGTGCCAGCAGCCCTCGGCAGGGTGGGGTTGCACCCCTCCACTTT. Its translation is CASSPRQGGVAPLHF.

The chain couples TRBV30 to TRBJ1-6; the match to TRBD1 covers 7 bases. Germline loops: CDR1 GTSNPN, CDR2 SVGIG (reference sequence). This CDR3 contains 14 residues. J was trimmed by 8 bases and V by 3 bases; bases with no gene match: 7. CDR3 amino acids: CAWRIDRADSPLHF. DNA of the CDR3: TGTGCCTGGAGGATTGACAGGGCTGATTCACCCCTCCACTTT.

This clone was observed a few times. The chain links TRBV2 to TRBJ1-4; TRBD1 matches at 9 bases. In germline, CDR1 is SNHLY, CDR2 FYNNEI. Unmatched junction bases numbered 11, after V lost 1 base and J lost 11 bases. The CDR3 is 16 residues long. In nucleotides, the CDR3 is TGTGCCAGCAGTGAAGGGGGACAGGGCCAGGGGGAGAAACTGTTTTTT. Protein product: CASSEGGQGQGEKLFF.

The rearrangement links TRBV2 to TRBJ2-3, with TRBD2 matching over 7 bases. V gave up 6 bases and J gave up 5 bases; unmatched junction bases: 8. There are 14 residues in the CDR3. CDR1 is SNHLY, CDR2 FYNNEI, per germline. This CDR3 reads CASRGGSSGDTQYF. CDR3 DNA sequence: TGTGCCAGCAGGGGCGGGAGCTCGGGAGATACGCAGTATTTT.

The chain is built from TRBV5-4 and TRBJ1-2; TRBD1 aligns across 12 bases. V gave up 0 bases and J gave up 7 bases; unmatched junction bases: 7. Germline V gives CDR1 SGHNT, CDR2 YYREEE (reference sequence). This CDR3 is 16 amino acids long. This CDR3 reads CASSLAGGQGAVGYTF. The CDR3 coding sequence is TGTGCCAGCAGCTTGGCGGGGGGACAGGGGGCGGTTGGCTACACCTTC.

This chain connects TRBV21-1 to TRBJ2-3; TRBD2 is taken as the D call from the table, unchecked against the DNA. TRBV21-1 is flagged as a pseudogene. The CDR3 runs 17 residues. The DNA of the CDR3 is TGTGCCAGCAGCAAATGGGTAGAGGTCCCCTTGAAAGATACGCAGTATTTT. Translated, it gives CASSKWVEVPLKDTQYF.

This clone has a single count. The chain uses TRBV7-2 and TRBJ2-1, with a tentative D call TRBD2 (6 bases). Germline V CDR1 and CDR2: SGHTA, FQGNSA. With 3 bases removed from V and 2 bases from J, the gap between germline ends came to 11 bases. This CDR3 is built from 15 residues. The CDR3 sequence is CASSFSGNTYNEQFF. In nucleotides, the CDR3 is TGTGCCAGCAGCTTTAGCGGAAACACCTACAATGAGCAGTTCTTC.

The chain couples TRBV11-2 to TRBJ2-5; D is possibly TRBD2 (7 bases). The CDR3 sequence is 15 residues long. Per germline, CDR1 SGHAT and CDR2 FQNNGV. Trimming pared 5 bases from V and 5 bases from J, leaving 18 bases between. The CDR3 here is CASSPLRGRGETQYF. DNA of the CDR3: TGTGCCAGCAGCCCCCTTCGAGGGAGGGGGGAGACCCAGTACTTC.

V and J are TRBV11-2 and TRBJ2-7, with D possibly being TRBD2 (7 bases). The V gene lost 1 base and the J gene lost 2 bases, with 9 bases spanning the gap. The CDR3 is 14 amino acids. Germline CDR1 is SGHAT and CDR2 is FQNNGV. CDR3: CASSLVGGPYEQYF. The CDR3 DNA is TGTGCCAGCAGCTTAGTGGGGGGGCCCTACGAGCAGTACTTC.

This clone was picked up one time. The chain is built from TRBV5-8 and TRBJ1-6; perhaps TRBD1 as D (5 bases). V lost 10 bases and J 4 bases, leaving 15 bases between the germline ends. The CDR3 has 14 residues. Germline V CDR1 and CDR2: SGHTS, YDEGEE. The CDR3 DNA sequence: TGTGCCCTGGGCTCGGGGGGGTATAATTCACCCCTCCACTTT. Protein sequence: CALGSGGYNSPLHF.

This chain joins TRBV2 and TRBJ2-6; 7 nucleotides agree with TRBD1. The ends lost 5 bases at V and 1 base at J; junction bases unmatched: 14. Germline CDR1 and CDR2: SNHLY and FYNNEI. CDR3 length: 19 residues. The CDR3, as DNA: TGTGCCAGCAGTCCGCCCTGGCAGGGGGTAAGGTCTGGGGCCAACGTCCTGACTTTC. As protein: CASSPPWQGVRSGANVLTF.